Below are 27 T cell receptor beta chains sequenced from a single sample in a study of blood T cell repertoires in COVID-19. Produced via immunoSEQ multiplex PCR; TCRdb's table is partial and in-frame only. The table records 100,000 or so clones, around four fifths of them present only once. Sequenced input: peripheral blood. Receptors were obtained from a woman in her seventies with acute or convalescent COVID-19.

CDR3 region: CASSRRTGPTRSNTEAFF. CDR3 bases: TGTGCCAGCAGTCGAAGGACAGGGCCGACGCGATCGAACACTGAAGCTTTCTTT. The chain uses TRBV27 and TRBJ1-1; 8 bases line up with TRBD1. Germline lookup yields CDR1 MNHEY and CDR2 SMNVEV (reference sequence). V was clipped by 5 bases and J by 1 base; unmatched bases: 15. The CDR3 runs to 18 residues.

The chain uses TRBV2 and TRBJ2-7, with D maybe TRBD1 (6 bases). The CDR3 is 13 residues long. Trimming removed 5 bases from V and 5 bases from J, with 13 bases in between. Germline assignment: CDR1 SNHLY and CDR2 FYNNEI. CDR3 in amino acids: CASSQTGYHEQYF. CDR3 nucleotides: TGTGCCAGCAGTCAAACAGGGTACCACGAGCAGTACTTC.

The chain has TRBV21-1 and TRBJ1-2; no DNA check was done on the table's D call, TRBD1. TRBV21-1 is flagged as a pseudogene. The CDR3 is 15 residues long. The CDR3 reads CASSCVQGPLYGYTF. In DNA form, the CDR3 reads TGTGCCAGCAGCTGTGTACAGGGACCCCTCTATGGCTACACCTTC.

This chain links TRBV5-4 with TRBJ1-1, with 7 bases fitting TRBD1. V trimming: 4 bases; J trimming: 0 bases; junction bases outside the gene matches: 3. Per the germline V gene, CDR1 is SGHNT and CDR2 is YYREEE (reference sequence). The CDR3 covers 14 residues. The DNA of the CDR3 is TGTGCCAGCAGCACCGGACAGGTGAACACTGAAGCTTTCTTT. Protein product: CASSTGQVNTEAFF.

There are many counts of this clone. This rearrangement joins TRBV6-5 to TRBJ1-6; D unresolved. Germline values: CDR1 MNHEY, CDR2 SVGAGI. V was shortened by 2 bases and J by 12 bases, with 20 bases between the two germline ends. The CDR3 is made up of 16 amino acids. CDR3: CASSYRHAAGVRPLHF. CDR3 nucleotides: TGTGCCAGCAGTTACCGTCATGCCGCCGGGGTCAGACCCCTCCACTTT.

The chain has TRBV18 and TRBJ2-3; the D gene is possibly TRBD1 (5 bases). Germline V gene sequence: CDR1 KGHSH, CDR2 LQKENI. This CDR3 has 15 amino acids. Trimming pared 1 base from V and 0 bases from J, leaving 8 bases between. The CDR3 reads CASSPRGLSTDTQYF. CDR3 DNA sequence: TGTGCCAGCTCACCACGGGGCCTCAGCACAGATACGCAGTATTTT.

The V and J genes are TRBV7-2 and TRBJ2-5; 9 bases map to TRBD1. This CDR3 is built from 14 residues. Germline CDR1 and CDR2: SGHTA and FQGNSA. The ends lost 5 bases at V and 3 bases at J; junction bases unmatched: 4. The DNA of the CDR3 is TGTGCCAGCAGCGGACGGACAGGGGAAGAGACCCAGTACTTC. It specifies CASSGRTGEETQYF.

This chain connects TRBV5-1 to TRBJ1-2; D unresolved. The CDR3 runs 12 residues. Trimming removed 5 bases at V and 4 bases at J, with 9 bases between. Germline V gene lookup returns CDR1 SGHRS and CDR2 YFSETQ. The CDR3 loop is CASRDGSYGYTF. In DNA, the CDR3 is TGCGCCAGCAGGGATGGGAGCTATGGCTACACCTTC.

The chain recombines TRBV5-1 with TRBJ2-7; tentative D call: TRBD1 (6 bases). The CDR3 covers 14 residues. The V end was cut by 0 bases, the J end by 3 bases, with 10 bases between. Per germline, CDR1 SGHRS and CDR2 YFSETQ. Here the CDR3 DNA reads TGCGCCAGCAGCTTGGACGGACAGAACTACGAGCAGTACTTC. As protein: CASSLDGQNYEQYF.

The rearrangement joins TRBV5-1 to TRBJ2-7; D is unclear. This CDR3 comprises 14 residues. V lost 0 bases, J lost 3 bases, and 10 bases lay in between. The germline V gene encodes CDR1 SGHRS and CDR2 YFSETQ. The CDR3 is CASSLEMNGYEQYF. The DNA for the CDR3 is TGCGCCAGCAGCTTGGAGATGAACGGCTACGAGCAGTACTTC.

This sequence joins TRBV6-5 and TRBJ2-2; 11 bases agree with TRBD1. The CDR3 spans 14 residues. V shed 6 bases, J shed 6 bases, and the junction held 3 bases outside the gene matches. Germline CDR1 reads MNHEY; CDR2 reads SVGAGI. CDR3 residues: CASSRDRGAGELFF. CDR3 nucleotide sequence: TGTGCCAGCAGCAGGGACAGGGGGGCCGGGGAGCTGTTTTTT.

The chain employs TRBV5-1 and TRBJ1-5; D is ambiguous. With 2 bases removed from V and 4 bases from J, the gap between germline ends came to 7 bases. There are 13 residues in the CDR3. Per germline, CDR1 SGHRS and CDR2 YFSETQ. CDR3 nucleotide sequence: TGCGCCAGCAGCTTCTCGGAGAATCAGCCCCAGCATTTT. Translation gives CASSFSENQPQHF.

This chain links TRBV4-3 with TRBJ2-5, with 11 positions matching TRBD2. The CDR3 covers 17 residues. From germline, CDR1 is LGHNA and CDR2 YSLEER. V lost 0 bases to trimming and J lost 5 bases; unmatched junction nucleotides: 8. The DNA of the CDR3 is TGCGCCAGCAGCCAAGACCTTACTAGCGGGGGTGGGGAGACCCAGTACTTC. The encoded protein is CASSQDLTSGGGETQYF.

The chain is built from TRBV28 and TRBJ1-1, with unresolved D. The V and J ends lost 5 bases and 4 bases respectively, with 11 bases between them. The CDR3 has 13 amino acids. Germline lookup yields CDR1 MDHEN and CDR2 SYDVKM. The CDR3 loop reads CASSAHEGTEAFF. The CDR3 nucleotides read TGTGCCAGCAGTGCCCATGAGGGCACTGAAGCTTTCTTT.

The chain employs TRBV19 and TRBJ1-3; perhaps TRBD1 as D (6 bases). Per germline, CDR1 LNHDA and CDR2 SQIVND (reference sequence). This CDR3 is built from 15 residues. Trimming cost V 3 bases and J 0 bases, with 9 bases left between them. CDR3 loop: CASSMDRVSGNTIYF. The CDR3 DNA reads TGTGCCAGTAGTATGGACAGAGTCTCTGGAAACACCATATATTTT.

This clone came up many times. The chain carries TRBV27 and TRBJ1-2; no definite D call. The CDR3 runs to 13 residues. Per germline, CDR1 MNHEY and CDR2 SMNVEV (reference sequence). V lost 4 bases, J lost 4 bases, and 10 bases lay in between. The CDR3 nucleotides read TGTGCCAGCAGTTATAACAGCTTCTATGGCTACACCTTC. Translated, it gives CASSYNSFYGYTF.

The chain uses TRBV12-5 and TRBJ1-1; no reliable D call. The CDR3 has 14 residues. V lost 2 bases and J lost 4, with 11 bases in between. CDR1 is LGHNT and CDR2 is FRNRAP in the germline V gene. The CDR3 coding sequence is TGTGCTAGTGGTTTGCGCCTCGGGTCCACTGAAGCTTTCTTT. Amino acids: CASGLRLGSTEAFF.

The CDR3 DNA sequence: TGTGCCAGTAGGGCTGGACTAGCGGGGGGCCGTAGCTCCTACGAGCAGTACTTC. Amino acid sequence: CASRAGLAGGRSSYEQYF. The chain carries TRBV19 and TRBJ2-7; 14 bases align to TRBD2. V lost 6 bases to trimming and J lost 0 bases; unmatched junction nucleotides: 10. Germline V CDR1 and CDR2: LNHDA, SQIVND (reference sequence). This CDR3 has 18 residues.

The chain joins TRBV15 to TRBJ2-5; 12 positions match TRBD1. This CDR3 contains 15 residues. Germline CDR1 LNHNV, CDR2 YYDKDF (reference sequence). V was pared by 3 bases and J by 5 bases, with 4 bases of the junction left unmatched. The CDR3 sequence is CATSRGQGARETQYF. CDR3 bases: TGTGCCACCAGCAGGGGACAGGGGGCTCGGGAGACCCAGTACTTC.

The chain has TRBV19 and TRBJ1-6; TRBD1 matches at 7 bases. Germline V gene sequence: CDR1 LNHDA, CDR2 SQIVND (reference sequence). Trimming at V came to 8 bases and at J to 7 bases, leaving 5 bases not matched to a gene. The CDR3 has 13 residues. The CDR3, as DNA: TGTGCCAGTGAGACAGGGCTGAATTCACCCCTCCACTTT. It translates to CASETGLNSPLHF.

The CDR3 DNA sequence: TGTGCCAGTAGTGGGGGCAGGGTCGGCTCACCCCTCCACTTT. This gives the protein CASSGGRVGSPLHF. This sequence joins TRBV19 and TRBJ1-6, with D perhaps TRBD1 (6 bases). Deletions cut 5 bases from V and 10 bases from J, with 15 bases between. The CDR3 contains 14 residues. The germline CDR1 and CDR2 sequences are LNHDA and SQIVND (reference sequence).

V is TRBV21-1 and J is TRBJ1-5. TRBV21-1 is assigned pseudogene status. The CDR3 is 15 amino acids. CDR3 in DNA: TGTGCCAGCCCTCACGTTCGGGGTTTGAATCAGCCCCAGCATTTT. It encodes CASPHVRGLNQPQHF.

The V gene is TRBV9, the J gene TRBJ2-3; 12 positions match TRBD2. The V segment lost 4 bases and the J segment 6 bases; nucleotides outside the gene matches: 12. The CDR3 spans 17 residues. CDR1 is SGDLS and CDR2 is YYNGEE in the germline V gene. This CDR3 is CASSPQTSGGVGDTQYF. The CDR3 bases are TGTGCCAGCAGCCCCCAGACTAGCGGGGGCGTTGGGGATACGCAGTATTTT.

This clone showed up just once. V gene TRBV5-1 combines with J gene TRBJ2-2, with D possibly matching TRBD1 (5 bases). The V end was cut by 4 bases, the J end by 4 bases, with 11 bases between. Per germline, CDR1 SGHRS and CDR2 YFSETQ. The CDR3 has 14 amino acids. The CDR3 DNA sequence: TGCGCCAGCAGCGGGCAACAGGCCACCGGGGAGCTGTTTTTT. Amino acid sequence: CASSGQQATGELFF.

This clone was seen only once. This chain uses TRBV10-3 with TRBJ2-2, with D uncertain. The CDR3 covers 11 residues. Trimming removed 6 bases from V and 10 bases from J, with 9 bases in between. The V gene's germline CDR1 is ENHRY and CDR2 SYGVKD. In DNA, the CDR3 is TGTGCCATCAGAATGCAGGAGGAGCTGTTTTTT. This encodes CAIRMQEELFF.

The chain recombines TRBV27 with TRBJ2-2; 7 nucleotides match TRBD1. V trimming: 3 bases; J trimming: 10 bases; junction bases outside the gene matches: 8. The CDR3 is 14 amino acids. Germline values: CDR1 MNHEY, CDR2 SMNVEV (reference sequence). CDR3 nucleotides: TGTGCCAGCAGTTTGGGACAGCTACAGACGGAGCTGTTTTTT. It is translated as CASSLGQLQTELFF.

This clone was detected once. This rearrangement joins TRBV30 to TRBJ1-2; TRBD1 aligns across 11 bases. The germline V gene encodes CDR1 GTSNPN and CDR2 SVGIG (reference sequence). Trimming took 5 bases from V and 7 from J; bases not matched to a gene: 6. The CDR3 spans 13 residues. CDR3 nucleotides: TGTGCCTGGGCAGGGACAGGGGGTACTGGCTACACCTTC. This codes for CAWAGTGGTGYTF.